The source of this T cell receptor (beta chain) is a study of blood T cell repertoires in COVID-19. V was pared by 4 bases and J by 6 bases, with 17 bases of the junction left unmatched. CDR1 is SGHNT and CDR2 is YYREEE in the germline V gene (reference sequence). The CDR3 is made up of 17 amino acids. This clone has just one count. Living in 25 or so US areas, the participants were between about 18 and 100 years of age. The repertoire was sequenced with immunoSEQ multiplex PCR; TCRdb's copy has only in-frame clones and lacks some. The sample contains about 220,000 clones, 88% of which appear only once.

The J gene is TRBJ2-5, the V gene TRBV5-4, with 8 nucleotides matching TRBD2. The specimen was PBMCs or T cells enriched from blood (not recorded which). The TCR was taken from a woman aged 25 to 39 who had recovered from COVID-19. The CDR3 nucleotides read TGTGCCAGCAGCGGCGACGTGGGTGCGGGGGGTAGGAAGACCCAGTACTTC. This encodes CASSGDVGAGGRKTQYF.